This TCR beta chain was captured in a study of T cell responses to AZD1222 COVID-19 vaccine. Study summary: Samples with a second dose at about 4 or about 12 weeks were pooled together.

Study conclusions and caveats: Elevations in Spike-specific TCR breadth and depth followed administration of two AZD1222 doses. Donors skewed white British and female; clonal diversity was possibly underestimated. At study baseline, merely more than 5 AZD1222 recipients were seropositive.

Germline CDR1 SGHAT, CDR2 FQNNGV. The V gene lost 5 bases and the J gene lost 7 bases, with 11 bases spanning the gap. The CDR3 is 13 residues long. TCRdb's copy holds only in-frame clones and misses some; the assay was immunoSEQ multiplex PCR. The repertoire consists of 150,000 or so clones, with roughly 93% occurring once and the leading ten covering about 0.9%. A note on this clone: As yet, its antigen is unknown.

This sequence joins TRBV11-2 and TRBJ2-2; D not resolved. This material consisted of peripheral blood, taken on day 0 of AZD1222 vaccination. This receptor was identified in an adult in good health. The CDR3 nucleotides are TGTGCCAGCAGCCCACGGCAAAACGGGGAGCTGTTTTTT. This translates into CASSPRQNGELFF.